Each of the 22 T cell receptor beta chains below was sequenced from the same sample in a study of OX40 agonist ivuxolimab in advanced cancers. Data came from immunoSEQ multiplex PCR; TCRdb stores just in-frame clones and leaves some out. The sample records about 86,000 clones, 91% being singletons. The source material was CD4+ or CD8+ T cells sorted from blood, sampled in a trial of the OX40 agonist ivuxolimab. The receptor set was obtained from an adult with an advanced solid tumor such as melanoma, head and neck, liver or kidney cancer.

The V call is TRBV7-9, the J call TRBJ1-1; D gene ambiguous. The CDR3 contains 14 residues. Germline V gene lookup returns CDR1 SEHNR and CDR2 FQNEAQ (reference sequence). With 1 base removed from V and 7 bases from J, the gap between germline ends came to 13 bases. The CDR3 DNA sequence: TGTGCCAGCAGCTTAGGCCGAAGCGGAATTGAAGCTTTCTTT. Amino acid sequence: CASSLGRSGIEAFF.

The gene calls are TRBV18 and TRBJ2-7, with D perhaps given as TRBD1 or TRBD2 (5 bases each). Trimming shortened V by 3 bases and J by 2 bases, and 11 bases separated the two germline ends. Per the germline V gene, CDR1 is KGHSH and CDR2 is LQKENI. This CDR3 has 14 amino acids. In DNA form, the CDR3 reads TGTGCCAGCTCACCGATTCAGGGAGCCTACGAGCAGTACTTC. Protein product: CASSPIQGAYEQYF.

This chain joins TRBV6-5 and TRBJ1-5; possible D gene TRBD1, 6 bases. The germline V and J ends were trimmed by 5 bases and 6 bases, with 11 bases remaining between them. In germline, CDR1 is MNHEY, CDR2 SVGAGI. The CDR3 is 13 amino acids. CDR3 sequence: CASSNTGLQPQHF. As DNA, the CDR3 is TGTGCCAGCAGTAACACAGGGCTTCAGCCCCAGCATTTT.

This clone has a handful of counts. The rearrangement joins TRBV27 to TRBJ2-2; the match to TRBD1 covers 9 bases. J gave up 2 bases and V 6 bases, and 1 base lay outside the gene matches. The CDR3 runs 14 residues. Germline V gene data show CDR1 as MNHEY and CDR2 as SMNVEV (reference sequence). CDR3 loop: CASRQGANTGELFF. The CDR3 coding sequence is TGTGCCAGCAGACAGGGGGCCAACACCGGGGAGCTGTTTTTT.

V is TRBV7-2 and J is TRBJ1-4; maybe TRBD1 (5 bases). This CDR3 region has 15 residues. Germline values: CDR1 SGHTA, CDR2 FQGNSA. V lost 5 bases and J 10 bases, leaving 20 bases between the germline ends. In nucleotides, the CDR3 is TGTGCCAGCAGCAGACGGGACGTGGGTCGGGGAAAACTGTTTTTT. It translates to CASSRRDVGRGKLFF.

The rearrangement links TRBV6-5 to TRBJ1-2, with 7 bases fitting TRBD1. The V gene's germline CDR1 is MNHEY and CDR2 SVGAGI. The CDR3 has 14 residues. The J segment lost 4 bases and the V segment lost 0 bases, leaving 2 bases of the junction unmatched. The chain's CDR3 is CASSYSGQAYGYTF. The CDR3 bases are TGTGCCAGCAGTTACTCTGGACAGGCCTATGGCTACACCTTC.

The CDR3 reads CASSLWGSANYGYTF. The CDR3 nucleotides are TGTGCCAGCAGCTTATGGGGTTCAGCTAACTATGGCTACACCTTC. The chain recombines TRBV13 with TRBJ1-2; D call uncertain. Germline V gene sequence: CDR1 PRHDT, CDR2 FYEKMQ (reference sequence). The CDR3 loop spans 15 amino acids. With 2 bases removed from V and 0 bases from J, the gap between germline ends came to 10 bases.

For the CDR3, the DNA is TGTGCCAGCAGCTGGGGACTAGCGGGAGTCGGAGATACGCAGTATTTT. The encoded protein is CASSWGLAGVGDTQYF. This sequence joins TRBV7-6 and TRBJ2-3, with 14 bases lining up with TRBD2. The V gene end was trimmed by 4 bases and the J gene end by 5 bases; junction bases not matched to a gene: 5. In germline, CDR1 is SGHVS, CDR2 FNYEAQ. The CDR3 length is 16 residues.

Concerning this clone itself: Distinct nucleotide sequences in the sample also encode this CDR3. The chain employs TRBV6-4 and TRBJ2-6; TRBD2 might be the D (6 bases). Trimming removed 0 bases at V and 0 bases at J, with 6 bases between. The germline V gene encodes CDR1 MRHNA and CDR2 SNTAGT. The CDR3 runs to 16 residues. The CDR3 reads CASSDSSGSGANVLTF. CDR3 DNA: TGTGCCAGCAGTGACTCTAGCGGCTCTGGGGCCAACGTCCTGACTTTC.

The chain is built from TRBV19 and TRBJ1-2; TRBD1 matches 8 bases. The CDR3 totals 18 residues. The ends lost 6 bases at V and 0 bases at J; junction bases unmatched: 15. Per germline, CDR1 LNHDA and CDR2 SQIVND (reference sequence). The CDR3 protein is CASSSRRQGALSNYGYTF. The DNA of the CDR3 is TGTGCCAGTAGCTCACGGAGGCAGGGGGCCCTCTCTAACTATGGCTACACCTTC.

The chain carries TRBV30 and TRBJ1-1; TRBD1 is a possible D gene (5 bases). The germline CDR1 and CDR2 sequences are GTSNPN and SVGIG (reference sequence). V was shortened by 4 bases and J by 1 base, with 13 bases between the two germline ends. The CDR3 consists of 14 residues. Written as DNA, the CDR3 is TGTGCCTGGACCCTTCGGGGGGAGAACACTGAAGCTTTCTTT. Translation: CAWTLRGENTEAFF.

The chain has TRBV19 and TRBJ2-1; weak D call: TRBD2 (6 bases). Trimming cost V 5 bases and J 1 base, with 15 bases left between them. The CDR3 runs to 16 residues. From germline, CDR1 is LNHDA and CDR2 SQIVND (reference sequence). In nucleotides, the CDR3 is TGTGCCAGTAGTCCGAGACTAGGAGGTTCCTACAATGAGCAGTTCTTC. It encodes CASSPRLGGSYNEQFF.

The V and J genes are TRBV10-1 and TRBJ1-4; D ambiguous. V lost 6 bases and J lost 0, with 8 bases in between. This CDR3 contains 14 residues. CDR1 and CDR2 from the germline V gene are WNHNN and SYGVQD (reference sequence). CDR3 protein: CASSAGATNEKLFF. The CDR3 DNA reads TGCGCCAGCAGCGCCGGTGCAACTAATGAAAAACTGTTTTTT.

A few counts support this clone. The chain couples TRBV4-1 to TRBJ1-5; D might be TRBD1 (6 bases). Per germline, CDR1 MGHRA and CDR2 YSYEKL. The V gene lost 0 bases and the J gene lost 7 bases, with 10 bases spanning the gap. The CDR3 has 14 amino acids. This CDR3 is CASSQEGGSQPQHF. CDR3 DNA sequence: TGCGCCAGCAGCCAAGAAGGGGGAAGCCAGCCCCAGCATTTT.

The V gene is TRBV9, the J gene TRBJ1-2, with D possibly TRBD1 on 5 matching bases. Germline V lookup: CDR1 SGDLS, CDR2 YYNGEE. CDR3 length: 15 residues. The V gene lost 4 bases and the J gene lost 2 bases, with 15 bases spanning the gap. Written as DNA, the CDR3 is TGTGCCAGCAGCCCGAGATTACAGGAGAACTATGGCTACACCTTC. Amino acid sequence: CASSPRLQENYGYTF.

The chain has TRBV10-3 and TRBJ2-7, with D maybe TRBD2 (5 bases). Trimming took off 3 bases at V and 4 bases at J, with 22 bases between the two ends. CDR1 ENHRY and CDR2 SYGVKD come from the germline V gene. This CDR3 comprises 17 residues. Here the CDR3 reads CAISEKTIGAAAYEQYF. DNA for the CDR3: TGTGCCATCAGTGAAAAAACAATTGGAGCGGCAGCTTACGAGCAGTACTTC.

The chain is built from TRBV7-2 and TRBJ2-7; 7 bases fit TRBD2. Looked up from germline, CDR1 is SGHTA and CDR2 is FQGNSA. J gave up 5 bases and V 5 bases, and 21 bases lay outside the gene matches. The CDR3 totals 18 residues. Written as DNA, the CDR3 is TGTGCCAGCAGCCATACAAGCCGGCGGGACTACATTTTCCACGAGCAGTACTTC. It encodes CASSHTSRRDYIFHEQYF. The full variable domain, in which reference TRBV7-2 and TRBJ2-7 provide the parts outside the CDR3, is GAGVSQSPSNKVTEKGKDVELRCDPISGHTALYWYRQSLGQGLEFLIYFQGNSAPDKSGLPSDRFSAERTGGSVSTLTIQRTQQEDSAVYLCASSHTSRRDYIFHEQYFGPGTRLTVT.

The J gene is TRBJ2-1, the V gene TRBV7-3; tentatively, D is TRBD2 (5 bases). Germline-derived CDR1 and CDR2 are SGHTA and FQGTGA. CDR3 length: 15 amino acids. Trimming pared 5 bases from V and 9 bases from J, leaving 20 bases between. CDR3 region: CASSPSPTTAAEQFF. The CDR3 DNA is TGTGCCAGCAGCCCTAGTCCGACTACAGCAGCTGAGCAGTTCTTC.

The J gene is TRBJ2-7, the V gene TRBV10-3, with unresolved D. The V end lost 0 bases, the J end lost 5 bases, and 14 bases lay between the germline ends. The CDR3 totals 15 residues. Germline CDR1 ENHRY, CDR2 SYGVKD. The CDR3 spells CAISESPRARNEQYF. The CDR3 region has the DNA TGTGCCATCAGTGAGTCTCCGAGAGCAAGGAACGAGCAGTACTTC.

The rearrangement joins TRBV30 to TRBJ2-2; 11 nucleotides line up with TRBD1. Trimming took 3 bases from V and 4 from J; bases not matched to a gene: 7. CDR3 length: 16 residues. The germline V gene has CDR1 GTSNPN and CDR2 SVGIG (reference sequence). Here the CDR3 DNA reads TGTGCCTGGAGCCGCGGACAGGGGGCCATCACCGGGGAGCTGTTTTTT. Amino acids: CAWSRGQGAITGELFF.

Only one count was recorded for this clone. This chain connects TRBV28 to TRBJ1-6, with TRBD1 identical over 8 bases. This CDR3 comprises 14 residues. CDR1 is MDHEN and CDR2 is SYDVKM in the germline V gene. The ends lost 5 bases at V and 7 bases at J; junction bases unmatched: 4. The CDR3 nucleotides are TGTGCCAGCAGTCTCAGGACAGGGAATTCACCCCTCCACTTT. It specifies CASSLRTGNSPLHF.

The gene calls are TRBV5-4 and TRBJ2-7; 7 nucleotides match TRBD2. This CDR3 spans 17 amino acids. V trimming: 4 bases; J trimming: 6 bases; junction bases outside the gene matches: 19. Germline CDR1 and CDR2: SGHNT and YYREEE (reference sequence). The CDR3 DNA follows: TGTGCCAGCAGCCGGGCATTTGGGGAGGGCCCTCTGGGCGAGCAGTACTTC. Translated: CASSRAFGEGPLGEQYF.